The next 21 T cell receptor beta chains were all read from a single sample in a study of T cell repertoires in cytomegalovirus infection. TCRdb ran MiXCR on the reads and lists one entry per CDR3 protein. The table lists fewer than 550,000 distinct CDR3 sequences, 16% of them singletons, with roughly a quarter in the top ten. The sequenced sample consisted of CD8+ T cells from PBMCs. The receptors were sampled from a human donor in good health (CMV status not recorded). Some clones in this sample may be carry-over from other donors' samples.

This chain uses TRBV15 with TRBJ1-5; no firm D call. Per germline, CDR1 LNHNV and CDR2 YYDKDF (reference sequence). The CDR3 extends over 15 amino acids. Trimming removed 1 base at V and 5 bases at J, with 12 bases between. CDR3 DNA sequence: TGTGCCACCAGCAGAGGTCAAGGGCCCCATCAGCCCCAGCATTTT. This gives the protein CATSRGQGPHQPQHF.

In this sample, this clonotype turned up many times. The chain recombines TRBV28 with TRBJ1-2; maybe TRBD1 (6 bases). This CDR3 has 16 residues. From germline, CDR1 is MDHEN and CDR2 SYDVKM. With 3 bases removed from V and 4 bases from J, the gap between germline ends came to 18 bases. The CDR3 nucleotides are TGTGCCAGCAGTTTCGAGAGGGAATCAGGGGTCTATGGCTACACCTTC. It yields the protein CASSFERESGVYGYTF.

This clonotype has at least ten counts. V gene TRBV11-2 combines with J gene TRBJ2-3; a possible D gene is TRBD2 (6 bases). Per the germline V gene, CDR1 is SGHAT and CDR2 is FQNNGV. This CDR3 is 15 amino acids long. V dropped 5 bases and J dropped 0 bases, with 12 bases sitting between them. The CDR3 sequence is CASSNEAGSTDTQYF. As DNA, the CDR3 is TGTGCCAGCAGCAATGAGGCGGGGAGCACAGATACGCAGTATTTT.

The rearrangement uses TRBV5-4 and TRBJ1-3; D not certain. The germline V gene has CDR1 SGHNT and CDR2 YYREEE (reference sequence). With 10 bases removed from V and 4 bases from J, the gap between germline ends came to 24 bases. This CDR3 has 16 residues. CDR3 protein: CAYTTELTKAGNTIYF. The CDR3, as DNA: TGTGCCTACACTACCGAACTAACAAAAGCCGGAAACACCATATATTTT.

This clonotype occurred many times. This chain joins TRBV7-6 and TRBJ2-7; D not certain. CDR1 is SGHVS, CDR2 FNYEAQ, per germline. Trimming took 2 bases from V and 0 from J, leaving 11 bases between them. This CDR3 has 15 residues. CDR3 residues: CASSLFSSDSYEQYF. Here the CDR3 DNA reads TGTGCCAGCAGCTTATTCAGTTCCGACTCCTACGAGCAGTACTTC.

In this sample, this clonotype turned up a few times. The chain employs TRBV12-3 or TRBV12-4 and TRBJ2-1; TRBD2 matches 9 bases. Unmatched junction bases numbered 9, after V lost 5 bases and J lost 7 bases. CDR3 length: 15 amino acids. The CDR3 is CASSLKAGGRNEQFF. The CDR3 nucleotides read TGTGCCAGCAGTCTTAAAGCGGGGGGCCGTAATGAGCAGTTCTTC.

A word on this clonotype: One end of the junction varies from germline; a read error may be responsible. The chain links TRBV12-3 or TRBV12-4 to TRBJ2-7; the D is unclear. The CDR3 runs to 14 residues. The CDR3 loop is CASSPEWINYETYF. CDR3 DNA sequence: TGTGCAAGCAGTCCCGAGTGGATTAACTACGAGACGTACTTC.

This clonotype was seen many times. The V gene is TRBV6-5, the J gene TRBJ2-3, with 8 bases aligning to TRBD2. V shed 1 base and J 0 bases; nucleotides not matched to a gene: 9. This CDR3 is 18 amino acids long. Per the germline V gene, CDR1 is MNHEY and CDR2 is SVGAGI. The CDR3 DNA sequence: TGTGCCAGCAGTTACTTCAATGGACTAGCAGCTAGCACAGATACGCAGTATTTT. It translates to CASSYFNGLAASTDTQYF.

There are a few counts of this clonotype. This sequence joins TRBV29-1 and TRBJ2-7; 10 nucleotides align to TRBD1. Germline trimming cut 6 bases from V and 3 bases from J; bases unmatched to any gene: 2. The CDR3 is 12 residues long. The germline V gene encodes CDR1 SQVTM and CDR2 ANQGSEA. The CDR3 protein is CSVGQGVYEQYF. CDR3 DNA: TGCAGCGTAGGACAGGGGGTCTACGAGCAGTACTTC.

This clonotype came up a few times. V and J are TRBV27 and TRBJ1-2; TRBD1 is a possible D gene (5 bases). Germline-derived CDR1 and CDR2 are MNHEY and SMNVEV (reference sequence). The germline V and J ends were trimmed by 6 bases and 4 bases, with 21 bases remaining between them. The CDR3 is made up of 16 amino acids. CDR3 sequence reads: CASSHTVGDLLYGYTF. CDR3 bases: TGTGCCAGCAGCCACACGGTGGGGGACCTCCTCTATGGCTACACCTTC.

This clonotype occurred many times. The V call is TRBV23-1, the J call TRBJ1-1, with TRBD1 as a possible D gene (5 bases). TRBV23-1 falls under the ORF class, with uncertain function. The CDR3 covers 15 residues. With 0 bases removed from V and 3 bases from J, the gap between germline ends came to 11 bases. The CDR3 DNA reads TGCGCCAGCAGTCAATCAAGGCGAGGGGACACTGAAGCTTTCTTT. This gives the protein CASSQSRRGDTEAFF.

This clonotype was recorded once. This sequence joins TRBV14 and TRBJ2-3, with D unclear. The CDR3 is 18 residues long. V lost 0 bases to trimming and J lost 7 bases, with 23 bases between them. Per the germline V gene, CDR1 is SGHDN and CDR2 is FVKESK. The CDR3: CASSQDLWAGEEKYTQYF. The CDR3, as DNA: TGTGCCAGCAGCCAAGATCTTTGGGCCGGCGAAGAGAAGTATACGCAGTATTTT.

At least ten counts were recorded for this clonotype. The chain uses TRBV11-1 and TRBJ2-7; D is perhaps TRBD2 (5 bases). The germline V gene encodes CDR1 SGHAT and CDR2 FQDESV (reference sequence). The CDR3 runs to 15 residues. V was cut by 4 bases and J by 0 bases, with 13 bases left in between. The CDR3 loop is CASSSGLSSSYEQYF. CDR3 bases: TGTGCCAGCAGCTCAGGACTCTCGAGCTCCTACGAGCAGTACTTC.

The rearrangement uses TRBV27 and TRBJ2-7; D unclear. Germline values: CDR1 MNHEY, CDR2 SMNVEV (reference sequence). The CDR3 runs to 16 residues. Trimming removed 0 bases from V and 3 bases from J, with 15 bases in between. The CDR3 nucleotides read TGTGCCAGCAGTTTATCGTTGGGCCCTGAAGTCTACGAGCAGTACTTC. Encoded protein: CASSLSLGPEVYEQYF.

This clonotype was counted many times. V is TRBV7-6 and J is TRBJ1-4, with 7 bases matching TRBD1. CDR1 is SGHVS and CDR2 is FNYEAQ in the germline V gene. The trim removed 5 bases at V and 4 bases at J, leaving 7 bases unmatched. CDR3 length: 15 amino acids. In nucleotides, the CDR3 is TGTGCCAGCAGCGCTGACAGGGCCTTTAATGAAAAACTGTTTTTT. Its protein is CASSADRAFNEKLFF.

This clonotype occurred many times. The chain joins TRBV7-3 to TRBJ2-1, with TRBD1 as a possible D gene (6 bases). Trimming pared 0 bases from V and 3 bases from J, leaving 9 bases between. The CDR3 loop spans 15 amino acids. Germline V gives CDR1 SGHTA, CDR2 FQGTGA. CDR3 protein: CASSLTRGSYNEQFF. The CDR3 coding sequence is TGTGCCAGCAGCTTAACTAGGGGGAGCTACAATGAGCAGTTCTTC. The full variable domain, in which reference TRBV7-3 and TRBJ2-1 provide the parts outside the CDR3, is GAGVSQTPSNKVTEKGKYVELRCDPISGHTALYWYRQSLGQGPEFLIYFQGTGAADDSGLPNDRFFAVRPEGSVSTLKIQRTERGDSAVYLCASSLTRGSYNEQFFGPGTRLTVL.

This clonotype was observed a handful of times. The chain combines TRBV12-5 with TRBJ1-6; the match to TRBD1 covers 7 bases. The CDR3 sequence is 19 residues long. V lost 7 bases to trimming and J lost 4 bases; unmatched junction nucleotides: 19. Germline CDR1 and CDR2: LGHNT and FRNRAP. In DNA form, the CDR3 reads TGTGCTAGTGTTTTAGAAGGGACAGACGAAGGCGTATATAATTCACCCCTCCACTTT. This sequence encodes CASVLEGTDEGVYNSPLHF.

This clonotype has at least ten counts. CDR3 nucleotide sequence: TGTGCCAGCAGCAGCTTGGGGGGGGAGCGGAGGGAAGGCACAGATACGCAGTATTTT. It codes for CASSSLGGERREGTDTQYF. The rearrangement links TRBV7-8 to TRBJ2-3; 7 bases match TRBD2. The germline CDR1 and CDR2 sequences are SGHVS and FQNEAQ. The J segment lost 1 base and the V segment lost 5 bases, leaving 18 bases of the junction unmatched. This CDR3 comprises 19 residues.

This clonotype was detected ten times or more. The chain carries TRBV19 and TRBJ2-2; 7 bases fit TRBD1. The germline V gene encodes CDR1 LNHDA and CDR2 SQIVND (reference sequence). V shed 2 bases and J 10 bases; nucleotides not matched to a gene: 10. The CDR3 spans 15 residues. This CDR3 is CASSITRGFAEELFF. CDR3 DNA: TGTGCCAGTAGTATAACCAGGGGGTTTGCGGAGGAGCTGTTTTTT.

This clonotype was detected only a few times. The rearrangement uses TRBV9 and TRBJ1-1, with D maybe TRBD1 (6 bases). CDR1 SGDLS and CDR2 YYNGEE come from the germline V gene. The V and J ends lost 7 bases and 4 bases respectively, with 11 bases between them. CDR3 length: 12 residues. The CDR3 region is CASGGGGTEAFF. The CDR3 DNA reads as TGTGCCAGCGGGGGAGGGGGCACTGAAGCTTTCTTT.

In this sample, this clonotype turned up many times. The chain joins TRBV25-1 to TRBJ2-7, with D possibly being TRBD2 (6 bases). The germline gives CDR1 MGHDK, CDR2 SYGVNS. The ends were cut back, 4 bases at V and 3 bases at J, with 7 bases in the middle. This CDR3 comprises 12 residues. CDR3 DNA sequence: TGTGCCAGCAGTGCGGGAGACTACGAGCAGTACTTC. Its protein is CASSAGDYEQYF.